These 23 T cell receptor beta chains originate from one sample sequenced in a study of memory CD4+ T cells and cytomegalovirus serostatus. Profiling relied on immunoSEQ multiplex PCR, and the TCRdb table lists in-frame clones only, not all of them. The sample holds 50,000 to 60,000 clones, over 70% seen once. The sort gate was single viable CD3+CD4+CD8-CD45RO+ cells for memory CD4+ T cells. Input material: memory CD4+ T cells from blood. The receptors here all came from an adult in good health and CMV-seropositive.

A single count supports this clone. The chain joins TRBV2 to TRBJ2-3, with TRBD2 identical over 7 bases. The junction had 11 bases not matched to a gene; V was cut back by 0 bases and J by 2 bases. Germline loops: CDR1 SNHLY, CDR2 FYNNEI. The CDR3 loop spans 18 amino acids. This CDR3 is CASSEALRPAGNTDTQYF. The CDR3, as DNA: TGTGCCAGCAGTGAAGCGCTTCGGCCAGCGGGGAACACAGATACGCAGTATTTT.

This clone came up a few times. CDR3 in amino acids: CASRSPGSNEQFF. In DNA, the CDR3 is TGTGCCAGCAGGTCCCCTGGTTCTAATGAGCAGTTCTTC. The chain couples TRBV7-3 to TRBJ2-1; D is uncertain. In germline, CDR1 is SGHTA, CDR2 FQGTGA. CDR3 size: 13 residues. The ends were cut back, 6 bases at V and 7 bases at J, with 13 bases in the middle.

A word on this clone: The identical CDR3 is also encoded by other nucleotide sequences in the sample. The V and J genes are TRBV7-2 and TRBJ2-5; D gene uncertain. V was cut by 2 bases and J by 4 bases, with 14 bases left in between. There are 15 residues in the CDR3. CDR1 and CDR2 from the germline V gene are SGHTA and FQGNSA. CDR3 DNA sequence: TGTGCCAGCAGCTTACAACAGAACAACGCAGAGACCCAGTACTTC. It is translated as CASSLQQNNAETQYF.

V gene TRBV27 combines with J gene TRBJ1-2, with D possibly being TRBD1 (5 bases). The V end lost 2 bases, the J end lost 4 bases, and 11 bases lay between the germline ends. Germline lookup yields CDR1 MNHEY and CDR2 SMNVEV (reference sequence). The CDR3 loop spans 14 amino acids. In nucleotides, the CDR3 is TGTGCCAGCAGTTTAAGACAGACCTCCTATGGCTACACCTTC. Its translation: CASSLRQTSYGYTF.

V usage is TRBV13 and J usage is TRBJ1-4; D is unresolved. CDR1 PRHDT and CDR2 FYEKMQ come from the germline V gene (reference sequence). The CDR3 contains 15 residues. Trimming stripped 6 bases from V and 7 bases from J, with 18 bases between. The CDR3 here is CASSQSSGWGEKLFF. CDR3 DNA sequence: TGTGCCAGCAGTCAAAGCAGTGGTTGGGGTGAAAAACTGTTTTTT.

The chain's CDR3 is CASWTGGHEQYF. In nucleotides, the CDR3 is TGTGCCAGCTGGACAGGGGGCCACGAGCAGTACTTC. J is TRBJ2-7 and V is TRBV28; 11 nucleotides align to TRBD1. CDR1 and CDR2 from the germline V gene are MDHEN and SYDVKM. The J segment lost 5 bases and the V segment lost 8 bases, leaving 2 bases of the junction unmatched. The CDR3 is 12 amino acids.

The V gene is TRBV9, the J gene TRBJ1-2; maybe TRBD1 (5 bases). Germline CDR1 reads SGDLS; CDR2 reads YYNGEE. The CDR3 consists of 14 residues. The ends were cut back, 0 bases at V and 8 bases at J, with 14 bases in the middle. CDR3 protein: CASSVGWGAIGYTF. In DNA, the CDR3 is TGTGCCAGCAGCGTAGGATGGGGCGCGATAGGCTACACCTTC.

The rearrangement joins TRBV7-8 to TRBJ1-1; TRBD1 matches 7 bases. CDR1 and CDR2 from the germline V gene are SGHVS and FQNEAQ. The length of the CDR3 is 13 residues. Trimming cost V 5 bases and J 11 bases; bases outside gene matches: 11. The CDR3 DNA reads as TGTGCCAGCAGCGATAGACAGGGTTTGGGTGCTTTCTTT. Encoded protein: CASSDRQGLGAFF.

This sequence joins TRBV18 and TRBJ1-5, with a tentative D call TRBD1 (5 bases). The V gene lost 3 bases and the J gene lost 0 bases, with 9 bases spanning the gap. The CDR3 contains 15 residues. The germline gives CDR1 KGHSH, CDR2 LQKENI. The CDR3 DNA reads TGTGCCAGCTCACCCGGACAAGTTAGCAATCAGCCCCAGCATTTT. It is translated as CASSPGQVSNQPQHF.

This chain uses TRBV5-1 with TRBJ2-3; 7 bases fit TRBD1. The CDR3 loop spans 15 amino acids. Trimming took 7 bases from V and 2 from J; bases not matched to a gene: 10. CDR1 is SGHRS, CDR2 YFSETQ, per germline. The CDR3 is CASSKGTAVTDTQYF. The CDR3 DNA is TGCGCCAGCTCAAAGGGGACAGCCGTCACAGATACGCAGTATTTT.

CDR3 in DNA: TGTGCCAGCAGCTTAAACTACGGCACAGATACGCAGTATTTT. This translates into CASSLNYGTDTQYF. This chain connects TRBV7-8 to TRBJ2-3; D gene unclear. V was pared by 2 bases and J by 1 base, with 7 bases between. The CDR3 is 14 amino acids. The V gene's germline CDR1 is SGHVS and CDR2 FQNEAQ.

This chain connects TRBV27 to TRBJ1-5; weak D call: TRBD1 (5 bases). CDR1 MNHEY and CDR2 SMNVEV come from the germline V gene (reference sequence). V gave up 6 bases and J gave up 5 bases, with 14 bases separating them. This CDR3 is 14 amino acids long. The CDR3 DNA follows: TGTGCCAGCAGCGCCGGACAAGCTTATCAGCCCCAGCATTTT. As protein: CASSAGQAYQPQHF.

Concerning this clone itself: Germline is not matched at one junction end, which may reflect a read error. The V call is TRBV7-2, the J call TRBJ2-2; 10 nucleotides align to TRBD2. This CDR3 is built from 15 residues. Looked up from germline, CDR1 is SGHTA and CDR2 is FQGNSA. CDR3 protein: CASSLAGANTGELFF. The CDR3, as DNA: TGTGCCAGCAGCCTAGCGGGGGCGAACACCGGGGAGCTGTTTTTT.

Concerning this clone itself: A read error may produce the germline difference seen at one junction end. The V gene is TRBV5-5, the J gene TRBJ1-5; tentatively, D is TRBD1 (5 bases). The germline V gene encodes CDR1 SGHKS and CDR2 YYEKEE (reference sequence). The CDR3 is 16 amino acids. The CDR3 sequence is CAGSLHVGALNQPQHF. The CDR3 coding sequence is TGTGCCGGCAGCCTCCATGTAGGGGCCCTGAATCAGCCCCAGCATTTT. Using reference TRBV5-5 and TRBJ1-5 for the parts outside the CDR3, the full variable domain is DAGVTQSPTHLIKTRGQQVTLRCSPISGHKSVSWYQQVLGQGPQFIFQYYEKEERGRGNFPDRFSARQFPNYSSELNVNALLLGDSALYLCAGSLHVGALNQPQHFGDGTRLSIL.

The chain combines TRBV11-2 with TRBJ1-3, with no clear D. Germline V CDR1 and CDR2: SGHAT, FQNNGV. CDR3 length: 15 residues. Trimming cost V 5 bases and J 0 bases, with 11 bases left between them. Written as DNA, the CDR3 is TGTGCCAGCAGCCCCGTCTGGAACTCTGGAAACACCATATATTTT. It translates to CASSPVWNSGNTIYF. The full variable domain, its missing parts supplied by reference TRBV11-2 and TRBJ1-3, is EAGVAQSPRYKIIEKRQSVAFWCNPISGHATLYWYQQILGQGPKLLIQFQNNGVVDDSQLPKDRFSAERLKGVDSTLKIQPAKLEDSAVYLCASSPVWNSGNTIYFGEGSWLTVV.

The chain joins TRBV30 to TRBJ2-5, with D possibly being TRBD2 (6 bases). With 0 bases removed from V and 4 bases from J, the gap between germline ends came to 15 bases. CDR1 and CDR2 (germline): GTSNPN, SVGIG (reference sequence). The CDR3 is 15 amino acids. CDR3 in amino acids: CAWSVKWEAAETQYF. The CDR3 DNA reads TGTGCCTGGAGTGTTAAGTGGGAGGCTGCAGAGACCCAGTACTTC. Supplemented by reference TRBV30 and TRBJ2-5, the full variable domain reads SQTIHQWPATLVQPVGSPLSLECTVEGTSNPNLYWYRQAAGRGLQLLFYSVGIGQISSEVPQNLSASRPQDRQFILSSKKLLLSDSGFYLCAWSVKWEAAETQYFGPGTRLLVL.

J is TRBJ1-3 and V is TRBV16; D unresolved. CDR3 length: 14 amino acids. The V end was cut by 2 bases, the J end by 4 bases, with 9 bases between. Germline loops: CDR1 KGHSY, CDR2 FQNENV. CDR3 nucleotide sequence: TGTGCCAGCAGCCAAGGTGTTCCGGGAAACACCATATATTTT. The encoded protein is CASSQGVPGNTIYF.

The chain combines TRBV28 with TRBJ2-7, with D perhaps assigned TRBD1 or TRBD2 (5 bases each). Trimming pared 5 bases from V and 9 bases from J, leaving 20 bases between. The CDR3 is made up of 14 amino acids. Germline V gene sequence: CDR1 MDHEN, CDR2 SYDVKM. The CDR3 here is CASSLGQALGGQYF. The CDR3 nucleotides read TGTGCCAGCAGTCTAGGCCAGGCCCTTGGGGGGCAGTACTTC.

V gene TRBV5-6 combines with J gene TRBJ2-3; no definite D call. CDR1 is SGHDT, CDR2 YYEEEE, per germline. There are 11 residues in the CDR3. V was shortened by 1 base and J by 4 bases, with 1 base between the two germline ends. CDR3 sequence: CASSLSDTQYF. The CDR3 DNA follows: TGTGCCAGCAGCTTGTCAGATACGCAGTATTTT.

As DNA, the CDR3 is TGTGCCACCAGCAGGGACGTCCTTGGCGAGCAGTACTTC. Protein: CATSRDVLGEQYF. This chain uses TRBV15 with TRBJ2-7; D gene ambiguous. Germline V gives CDR1 LNHNV, CDR2 YYDKDF (reference sequence). The V gene lost 3 bases and the J gene lost 6 bases, with 12 bases spanning the gap. This CDR3 contains 13 residues.

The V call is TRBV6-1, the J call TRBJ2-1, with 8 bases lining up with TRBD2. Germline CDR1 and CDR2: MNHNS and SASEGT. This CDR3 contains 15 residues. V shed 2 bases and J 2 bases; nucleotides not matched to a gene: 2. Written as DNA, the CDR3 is TGTGCCAGCAGTGAAAGCGGGAGTCCCTACAATGAGCAGTTCTTC. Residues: CASSESGSPYNEQFF.

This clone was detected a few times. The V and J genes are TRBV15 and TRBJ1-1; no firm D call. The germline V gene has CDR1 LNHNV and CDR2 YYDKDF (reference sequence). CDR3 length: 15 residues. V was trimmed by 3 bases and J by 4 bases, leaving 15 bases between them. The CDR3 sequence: CATSRDRGLGTEAFF. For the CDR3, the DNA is TGTGCCACCAGCAGGGATAGAGGGCTGGGCACTGAAGCTTTCTTT.

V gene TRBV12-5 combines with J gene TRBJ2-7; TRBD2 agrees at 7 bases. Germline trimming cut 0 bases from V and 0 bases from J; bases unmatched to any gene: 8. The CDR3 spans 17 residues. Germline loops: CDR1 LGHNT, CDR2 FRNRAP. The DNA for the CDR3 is TGTGCTAGTGGTTTGGTGGGCGCAGGGAGGGGCTCCTACGAGCAGTACTTC. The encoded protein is CASGLVGAGRGSYEQYF.